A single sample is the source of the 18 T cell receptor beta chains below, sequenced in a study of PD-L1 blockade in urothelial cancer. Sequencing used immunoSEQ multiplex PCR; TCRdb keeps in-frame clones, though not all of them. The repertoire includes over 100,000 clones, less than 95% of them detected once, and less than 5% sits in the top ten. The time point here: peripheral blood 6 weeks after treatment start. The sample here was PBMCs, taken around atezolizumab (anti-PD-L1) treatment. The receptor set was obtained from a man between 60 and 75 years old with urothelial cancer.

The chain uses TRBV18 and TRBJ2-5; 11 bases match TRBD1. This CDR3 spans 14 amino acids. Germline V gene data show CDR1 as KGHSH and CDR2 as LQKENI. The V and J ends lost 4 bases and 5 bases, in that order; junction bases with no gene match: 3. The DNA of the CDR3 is TGTGCCAGCTCACGGACAGGGGGCCAGGAGACCCAGTACTTC. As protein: CASSRTGGQETQYF.

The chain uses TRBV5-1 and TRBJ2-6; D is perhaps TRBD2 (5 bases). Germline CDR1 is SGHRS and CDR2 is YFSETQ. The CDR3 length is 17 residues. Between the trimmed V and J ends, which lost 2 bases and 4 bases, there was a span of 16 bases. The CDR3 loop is CASSFIARRSGANVLTF. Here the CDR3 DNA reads TGCGCCAGCAGCTTTATAGCGCGCAGATCCGGGGCCAACGTCCTGACTTTC.

The CDR3 DNA is TGTGCCAGCAGCAGGACAGCTAGCAATCAGCCCCAGCATTTT. It is translated as CASSRTASNQPQHF. This sequence joins TRBV5-6 and TRBJ1-5, with D possibly being TRBD1 (6 bases). This CDR3 is built from 14 residues. Germline V lookup: CDR1 SGHDT, CDR2 YYEEEE. V was pared by 4 bases and J by 0 bases, with 8 bases between.

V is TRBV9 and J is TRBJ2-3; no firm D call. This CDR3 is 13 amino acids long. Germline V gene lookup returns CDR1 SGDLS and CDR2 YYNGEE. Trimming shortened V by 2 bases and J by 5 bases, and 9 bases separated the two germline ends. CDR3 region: CASSVLILDTQYF. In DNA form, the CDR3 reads TGTGCCAGCAGCGTCCTAATACTAGATACGCAGTATTTT.

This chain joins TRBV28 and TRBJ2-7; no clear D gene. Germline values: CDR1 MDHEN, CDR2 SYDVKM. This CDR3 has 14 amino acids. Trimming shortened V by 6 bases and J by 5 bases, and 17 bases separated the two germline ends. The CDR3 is CASRGPSNLHEQYF. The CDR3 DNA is TGTGCCAGCAGGGGCCCATCGAACTTGCACGAGCAGTACTTC.

As DNA, the CDR3 is TGCAGCGTATCAGGGGAAAGCACAGATACGCAGTATTTT. This sequence encodes CSVSGESTDTQYF. V and J are TRBV29-1 and TRBJ2-3, with a possible D match to TRBD1 (6 bases). CDR1 and CDR2 from the germline V gene are SQVTM and ANQGSEA. V lost 6 bases, J lost 0 bases, and 10 bases lay in between. The CDR3 is 13 amino acids.

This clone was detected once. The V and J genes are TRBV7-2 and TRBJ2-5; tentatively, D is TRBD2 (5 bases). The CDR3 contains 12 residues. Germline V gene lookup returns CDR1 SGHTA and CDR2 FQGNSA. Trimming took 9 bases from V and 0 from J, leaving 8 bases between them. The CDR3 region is CASRADQETQYF. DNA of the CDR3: TGTGCCAGTAGAGCGGACCAAGAGACCCAGTACTTC.

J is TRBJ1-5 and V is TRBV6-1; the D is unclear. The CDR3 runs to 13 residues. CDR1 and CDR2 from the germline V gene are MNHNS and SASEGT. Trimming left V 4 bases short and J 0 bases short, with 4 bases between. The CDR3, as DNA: TGTGCCAGCAGTGCCCATAGCAATCAGCCCCAGCATTTT. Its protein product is CASSAHSNQPQHF.

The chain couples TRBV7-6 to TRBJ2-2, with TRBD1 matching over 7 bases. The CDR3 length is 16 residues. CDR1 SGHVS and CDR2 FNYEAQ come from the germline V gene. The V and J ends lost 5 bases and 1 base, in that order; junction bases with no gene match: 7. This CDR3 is CASSPTRTGNTGELFF. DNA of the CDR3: TGTGCCAGCAGCCCTACGAGGACAGGGAACACCGGGGAGCTGTTTTTT.

The CDR3 nucleotides are TGCAGCGTTTTGGGCCTCCGGGACAGACGCACAGATACGCAGTATTTT. It codes for CSVLGLRDRRTDTQYF. The rearrangement uses TRBV29-1 and TRBJ2-3, with TRBD1 identical over 7 bases. The CDR3 totals 16 residues. V shed 5 bases, J shed 1 base, and the junction held 12 bases outside the gene matches. The V gene's germline CDR1 is SQVTM and CDR2 ANQGSEA.

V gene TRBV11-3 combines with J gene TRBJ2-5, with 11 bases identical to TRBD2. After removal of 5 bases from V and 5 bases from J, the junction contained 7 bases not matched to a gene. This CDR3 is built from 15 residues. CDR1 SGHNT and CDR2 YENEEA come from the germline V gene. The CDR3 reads CASSKLAGVEETQYF. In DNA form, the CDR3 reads TGTGCCAGCAGCAAACTAGCGGGAGTGGAGGAGACCCAGTACTTC.

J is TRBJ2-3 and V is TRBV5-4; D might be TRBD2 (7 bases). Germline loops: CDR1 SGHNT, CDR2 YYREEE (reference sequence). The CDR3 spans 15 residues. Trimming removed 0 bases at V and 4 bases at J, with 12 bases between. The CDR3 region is CASSLAGAGADTQYF. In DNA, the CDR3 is TGTGCCAGCAGCTTGGCGGGGGCGGGGGCAGATACGCAGTATTTT.

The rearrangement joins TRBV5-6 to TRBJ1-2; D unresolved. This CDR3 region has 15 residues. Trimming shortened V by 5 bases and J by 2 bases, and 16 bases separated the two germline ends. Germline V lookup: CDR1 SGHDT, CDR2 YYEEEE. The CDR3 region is CASSYGEFSNYGYTF. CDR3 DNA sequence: TGTGCCAGCAGTTATGGAGAATTCTCCAACTATGGCTACACCTTC.

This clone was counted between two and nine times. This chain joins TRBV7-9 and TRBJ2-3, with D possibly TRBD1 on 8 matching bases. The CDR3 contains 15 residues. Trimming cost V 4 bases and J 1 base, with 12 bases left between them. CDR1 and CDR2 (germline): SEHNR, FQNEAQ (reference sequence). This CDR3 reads CASSYRGGGTDTQYF. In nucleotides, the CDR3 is TGTGCCAGCAGCTACAGGGGGGGTGGCACAGATACGCAGTATTTT.

This CDR3 is CASREGLRETQYF. In DNA form, the CDR3 reads TGTGCCAGCAGAGAGGGACTCCGAGAGACCCAGTACTTC. V and J are TRBV6-1 and TRBJ2-5, with D tentatively TRBD2 (6 bases). This CDR3 comprises 13 residues. Germline CDR1 reads MNHNS; CDR2 reads SASEGT. V lost 6 bases, J lost 4 bases, and 12 bases lay in between.

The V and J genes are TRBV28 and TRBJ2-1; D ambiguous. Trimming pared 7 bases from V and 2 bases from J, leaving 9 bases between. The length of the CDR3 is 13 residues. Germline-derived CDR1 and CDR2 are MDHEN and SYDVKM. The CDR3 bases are TGTGCCAGCAAAAAGCGCCCCTACAATGAGCAGTTCTTC. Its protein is CASKKRPYNEQFF.

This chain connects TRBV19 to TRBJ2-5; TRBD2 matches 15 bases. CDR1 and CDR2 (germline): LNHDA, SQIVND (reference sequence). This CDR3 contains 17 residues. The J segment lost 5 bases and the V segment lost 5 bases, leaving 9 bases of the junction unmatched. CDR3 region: CASSPGLAGGSFETQYF. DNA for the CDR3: TGTGCCAGTAGTCCGGGACTAGCGGGGGGTTCGTTCGAGACCCAGTACTTC.

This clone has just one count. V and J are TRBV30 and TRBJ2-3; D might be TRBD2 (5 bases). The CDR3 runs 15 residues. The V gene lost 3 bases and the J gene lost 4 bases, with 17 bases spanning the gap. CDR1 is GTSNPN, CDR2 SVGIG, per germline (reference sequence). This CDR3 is CAWRLGRGLADTQYF. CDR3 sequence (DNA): TGTGCCTGGAGATTGGGGAGAGGTCTCGCAGATACGCAGTATTTT. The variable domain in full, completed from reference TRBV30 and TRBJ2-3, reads SQTIHQWPATLVQPVGSPLSLECTVEGTSNPNLYWYRQAAGRGLQLLFYSVGIGQISSEVPQNLSASRPQDRQFILSSKKLLLSDSGFYLCAWRLGRGLADTQYFGPGTRLTVL.